A single sample is the source of the 7 T cell receptor beta chains below, sequenced in a study of T cell responses to AZD1222 COVID-19 vaccine. Sequencing used immunoSEQ multiplex PCR; TCRdb keeps in-frame clones, though not all of them. The table shows approximately 140,000 clones, with around 93% occurring only once. The sequences come from peripheral blood, collected on day 0 of AZD1222 vaccination. The receptor set was obtained from an adult in good health.

This rearrangement joins TRBV28 to TRBJ1-5; no reliable D call. V was pared by 2 bases and J by 7 bases, with 3 bases between. The germline CDR1 and CDR2 sequences are MDHEN and SYDVKM. The CDR3 sequence is 11 residues long. CDR3 nucleotides: TGTGCCAGCAGTTTAGGACAGCCCCAGCATTTT. Its protein product is CASSLGQPQHF. Full variable domain (missing parts from reference TRBV28 and TRBJ1-5): DVKVTQSSRYLVKRTGEKVFLECVQDMDHENMFWYRQDPGLGLRLIYFSYDVKMKEKGDIPEGYSVSREKKERFSLILESASTNQTSMYLCASSLGQPQHFGDGTRLSIL.

The chain joins TRBV7-3 to TRBJ2-1; 7 bases are a match to TRBD1. Looked up from germline, CDR1 is SGHTA and CDR2 is FQGTGA. V trimming: 7 bases; J trimming: 4 bases; junction bases outside the gene matches: 7. This CDR3 comprises 14 residues. CDR3 DNA sequence: TGTGCCAGCACTTGGGACAGTACTTACAATGAGCAGTTCTTC. Its translation: CASTWDSTYNEQFF.

V usage is TRBV4-2 and J usage is TRBJ2-1; D perhaps matches TRBD2 (6 bases). V lost 3 bases and J 8 bases, leaving 11 bases between the germline ends. This CDR3 has 13 amino acids. Germline CDR1 is LGHNA and CDR2 is YNFKEQ. CDR3 loop: CASSQGGFYEQFF. Here the CDR3 DNA reads TGTGCCAGCAGCCAGGGGGGATTTTATGAGCAGTTCTTC.

This clone showed up just once. The chain employs TRBV2 and TRBJ2-2; no clear D. There are 14 residues in the CDR3. Trimming pared 5 bases from V and 4 bases from J, leaving 11 bases between. Per the germline V gene, CDR1 is SNHLY and CDR2 is FYNNEI. CDR3 DNA sequence: TGTGCCAGCAGTAAAGGGCCCGGCACCGGGGAGCTGTTTTTT. It translates to CASSKGPGTGELFF. Combining the CDR3 with reference TRBV2 and TRBJ2-2 gives the whole variable domain EPEVTQTPSHQVTQMGQEVILRCVPISNHLYFYWYRQILGQKVEFLVSFYNNEISEKSEIFDDQFSVERPDGSNFTLKIRSTKLEDSAMYFCASSKGPGTGELFFGEGSRLTVL.

The rearrangement links TRBV27 to TRBJ2-5; D tentatively reads TRBD1 or TRBD2 (6 bases each). Between the trimmed V and J ends, which lost 8 bases and 5 bases, there was a span of 18 bases. The germline V gene has CDR1 MNHEY and CDR2 SMNVEV (reference sequence). This CDR3 is 14 amino acids long. The CDR3 protein is CASGYTGGSETQYF. As DNA, the CDR3 is TGTGCCAGCGGTTATACCGGGGGCTCGGAGACCCAGTACTTC.

This chain links TRBV6-5 with TRBJ2-1; 13 bases are a match to TRBD2. The germline CDR1 and CDR2 sequences are MNHEY and SVGAGI. This CDR3 is 15 amino acids long. Trimming cost V 4 bases and J 5 bases; bases outside gene matches: 2. CDR3 DNA: TGTGCCAGCAGTTCCGGGACTAGCGGGAACAATGAGCAGTTCTTC. It specifies CASSSGTSGNNEQFF.

The chain recombines TRBV4-1 with TRBJ2-7, with D perhaps TRBD2 (5 bases). The V end lost 0 bases, the J end lost 4 bases, and 10 bases lay between the germline ends. This CDR3 comprises 14 residues. CDR1 and CDR2 (germline): MGHRA, YSYEKL. The CDR3 loop reads CASSQEGTGYEQYF. CDR3 bases: TGCGCCAGCAGCCAAGAGGGAACGGGGTACGAGCAGTACTTC.